The rows below give T cell receptor beta chains drawn from one sample of a study of blood T cell repertoires in COVID-19. Profiled with immunoSEQ multiplex PCR; TCRdb holds only in-frame clones, not every one. The profile shows 100,000 to 150,000 clones, about 80% of them singletons. Sample: peripheral blood. Every receptor here comes from a human donor in a cohort sampled during active COVID-19. CDR3s include the opening cysteine and the closing phenylalanine or tryptophan. The order of the fields is V gene, D gene, J gene, CDR3 protein. The D gene is left open where the match is weak.

v_call: TRBV4-2; d_call: .; j_call: TRBJ2-2; cdr3_aa: CASSQDSPVRTGELFF
v_call: TRBV6-5; d_call: .; j_call: TRBJ1-6; cdr3_aa: CASKQGFDSPLHF
v_call: TRBV5-6; d_call: .; j_call: TRBJ2-5; cdr3_aa: CASSSWGRQETQYF
v_call: TRBV6-2/TRBV6-3; d_call: TRBD2; j_call: TRBJ2-7; cdr3_aa: CASSSPGTSYYEQYF
v_call: TRBV18; d_call: .; j_call: TRBJ1-1; cdr3_aa: CASSPVREGTEAFF
v_call: TRBV7-2; d_call: .; j_call: TRBJ1-6; cdr3_aa: CASSLESHSPLHF
v_call: TRBV28; d_call: .; j_call: TRBJ1-5; cdr3_aa: CASSFMGAGGSSFQPQHF
v_call: TRBV7-9; d_call: .; j_call: TRBJ1-2; cdr3_aa: CASSSQGTYGYTF
v_call: TRBV27; d_call: TRBD1; j_call: TRBJ1-4; cdr3_aa: CASSLSWQGGEKLFF
v_call: TRBV6-5; d_call: TRBD2; j_call: TRBJ2-7; cdr3_aa: CASSRGVFSYEQYF
v_call: TRBV9; d_call: .; j_call: TRBJ2-1; cdr3_aa: CASSSPNNVNEQFF
v_call: TRBV7-6; d_call: TRBD2; j_call: TRBJ2-1; cdr3_aa: CASSSWRASGRSVDEQFF
v_call: TRBV28; d_call: .; j_call: TRBJ1-1; cdr3_aa: CASIPNPGKGNTEAFF
v_call: TRBV9; d_call: TRBD2; j_call: TRBJ2-1; cdr3_aa: CASSPRSGGSTNEQFF
v_call: TRBV6-7; d_call: TRBD1; j_call: TRBJ1-1; cdr3_aa: CASSYPDRVEAFF
v_call: TRBV5-6; d_call: .; j_call: TRBJ2-5; cdr3_aa: CASSLAAWETQYF
v_call: TRBV7-2; d_call: .; j_call: TRBJ1-1; cdr3_aa: CASSLHGSGSNTEAFF
v_call: TRBV29-1; d_call: .; j_call: TRBJ1-2; cdr3_aa: CSAHRESYTF
v_call: TRBV10-3; d_call: .; j_call: TRBJ2-2; cdr3_aa: CAISAGTGELFF
v_call: TRBV7-2; d_call: .; j_call: TRBJ1-6; cdr3_aa: CASSYRRGGDKGNSPLHF
v_call: TRBV7-2; d_call: .; j_call: TRBJ1-5; cdr3_aa: CASSPQAGSSFYSNQPQHF
v_call: TRBV7-9; d_call: TRBD1; j_call: TRBJ1-1; cdr3_aa: CASSSTGGSANGEAFF
v_call: TRBV7-2; d_call: .; j_call: TRBJ2-7; cdr3_aa: CASSFYGSYEQYF
v_call: TRBV7-2; d_call: TRBD2; j_call: TRBJ2-3; cdr3_aa: CASSLIRRSGGTDTQYF
v_call: TRBV6-5; d_call: .; j_call: TRBJ2-7; cdr3_aa: CASSNYGPPYEQYF
v_call: TRBV3-1/TRBV3-2; d_call: TRBD1; j_call: TRBJ2-7; cdr3_aa: CASSQSGQGAYEQYF
v_call: TRBV5-1; d_call: TRBD1; j_call: TRBJ2-5; cdr3_aa: CASSHRQGQETQYF
v_call: TRBV28; d_call: .; j_call: TRBJ1-2; cdr3_aa: CASSFAQYGYTF
v_call: TRBV5-1; d_call: .; j_call: TRBJ1-4; cdr3_aa: CASSLGWQANEKLFF
v_call: TRBV9; d_call: .; j_call: TRBJ2-1; cdr3_aa: CASSVGGGGAYNEQFF
v_call: TRBV5-5; d_call: .; j_call: TRBJ1-3; cdr3_aa: CASSFGGSGNTIYF
v_call: TRBV30; d_call: .; j_call: TRBJ1-2; cdr3_aa: CAWSVSGYYGYTF
v_call: TRBV4-3; d_call: .; j_call: TRBJ1-3; cdr3_aa: CASSQARGAGNTIYF
v_call: TRBV15; d_call: .; j_call: TRBJ1-5; cdr3_aa: CATSRESRDQPQHF
v_call: TRBV18; d_call: TRBD2; j_call: TRBJ2-3; cdr3_aa: CASSPPGLAGVSDTQYF
v_call: TRBV14; d_call: .; j_call: TRBJ1-1; cdr3_aa: CASSQEIPWPGTEAFF
v_call: TRBV9; d_call: .; j_call: TRBJ2-7; cdr3_aa: CASSVVGEAGEQYF
v_call: TRBV9; d_call: TRBD2; j_call: TRBJ2-1; cdr3_aa: CASSSSGRADEQFF
v_call: TRBV7-2; d_call: TRBD1; j_call: TRBJ2-7; cdr3_aa: CASNVPGQGLDEQYF
v_call: TRBV6-6; d_call: TRBD1; j_call: TRBJ2-1; cdr3_aa: CASRSPGQGINEQFF
v_call: TRBV6-4; d_call: .; j_call: TRBJ1-5; cdr3_aa: CASSDSYGGQPQHF
v_call: TRBV5-6; d_call: TRBD1; j_call: TRBJ2-2; cdr3_aa: CASSSPQGAGGIGELFF
v_call: TRBV7-9; d_call: TRBD1; j_call: TRBJ1-2; cdr3_aa: CASSRGQHYGYTF
v_call: TRBV27; d_call: .; j_call: TRBJ1-5; cdr3_aa: CASSLSWTDPSNQPQHF
v_call: TRBV19; d_call: TRBD2; j_call: TRBJ2-5; cdr3_aa: CASSRASGGEETQYF
v_call: TRBV7-9; d_call: TRBD1; j_call: TRBJ1-3; cdr3_aa: CASSLDRGENTIYF
v_call: TRBV5-6; d_call: .; j_call: TRBJ2-3; cdr3_aa: CASSLGPGFSSTDTQYF
v_call: TRBV11-2; d_call: .; j_call: TRBJ2-1; cdr3_aa: CASSSNQGNEQFF
v_call: TRBV5-1; d_call: .; j_call: TRBJ1-1; cdr3_aa: CASSSGPETEAFF
v_call: TRBV7-2; d_call: TRBD1; j_call: TRBJ1-1; cdr3_aa: CASSSRQGTEAFF
v_call: TRBV7-2; d_call: .; j_call: TRBJ2-2; cdr3_aa: CASSFDGAELTGELFF